This T cell receptor (beta chain) was sequenced for a study of control samples from healthy donors and cancer patients. Trimming left V 1 base short and J 8 bases short, with 14 bases between. CDR1 is MNHEY and CDR2 is SMNVEV in the germline V gene (reference sequence). The CDR3 is made up of 14 amino acids. The repertoire was sequenced with immunoSEQ multiplex PCR; TCRdb's copy has only in-frame clones and lacks some. The data contain tens of thousands of clones, roughly four fifths of them singletons. This sequence joins TRBV27 and TRBJ1-1; perhaps TRBD1 as D (5 bases). Sequences were obtained from PBMCs. This receptor was identified in a man in his 60s with head and neck cancer. The CDR3 DNA reads TGTGCCAGCAGTTTATATGGTCAGGGCAGGGAAGCTTTCTTT. This sequence encodes CASSLYGQGREAFF.